The T cell receptor beta chain described here comes from a study of T cells in localized non-small cell lung cancer. In regard to this clone: Antigen unknown.

Trimming took off 4 bases at V and 0 bases at J, with 12 bases between the two ends. Per germline, CDR1 SQVTM and CDR2 ANQGSEA. CDR3 size: 14 residues. Study results and limitations: Appearing in adjacent lung were a median about 59 of the top 100 tumor clones. As only one tumor region underwent sequencing, heterogeneity remains possible. Higher T cell density in the blood was associated with longer overall survival, whereas higher adjacent-lung clonality associated with shorter survival. There was higher T cell clonality in uninvolved adjacent lung than in tumor, and it was highest there.

Repertoires were generated with immunoSEQ multiplex PCR, while TCRdb's copy carries only in-frame clones and drops some. The repertoire holds approximately 1,200 clones, approximately 27% seen once, with 15% to 20% in the top ten. Sample: lung tumor tissue, taken before any cancer treatment. V usage is TRBV29-1 and J usage is TRBJ1-1; possibly TRBD1 for D (5 bases). The receptor comes from a female donor older than 55 with stage III squamous cell lung carcinoma. The CDR3 region is CSVVRGNLNTEAFF. CDR3 sequence (DNA): TGCAGCGTTGTCCGGGGCAACTTGAACACTGAAGCTTTCTTT.